The clone carrying this T cell receptor (beta chain) has only one observation. Method: immunoSEQ multiplex PCR; TCRdb's copy keeps in-frame clones and lacks some. The sample contains more than 100,000 clones, approximately 84% of which appear only once. The V gene lost 3 bases and the J gene lost 5 bases, with 10 bases spanning the gap. The CDR3 is 13 amino acids. The sample is drawn from a study of blood T cell repertoires in COVID-19. Study as a whole: Samples of COVID-19 (acute and convalescent) were obtained from the United States, Italy and Spain.

Sample: peripheral blood. The rearrangement links TRBV12-3 or TRBV12-4 to TRBJ1-1; D unresolved. The clonotype was recovered from a man between 60 and 75 years old with acute or convalescent COVID-19. The CDR3 nucleotides are TGTGCCAGCAGTTTTAAACGGAGGACTGAAGCTTTCTTT. It translates to CASSFKRRTEAFF.